The source of this T cell receptor beta chain is a study of T cell repertoires in cytomegalovirus infection. Study background: Well-studied HLA-B-restricted CMV epitopes were used in the study alongside recently identified HLA-C-restricted ones.

MiXCR, run by TCRdb on the reads, gives a single entry per CDR3 protein. The sample has fewer than 950,000 distinct CDR3 sequences, 30% to 35% seen once. A remark on this clonotype: Its antigen is unknown.

Germline CDR1 and CDR2: ENHRY and SYGVKD. This CDR3 comprises 14 residues. V was cut by 4 bases and J by 0 bases, with 9 bases left in between. The receptor was derived from a human donor in good health (CMV status not recorded). Some clones in this sample may be carry-over from other donors' samples. The chain recombines TRBV10-3 with TRBJ1-1; D may be TRBD1 (5 bases). The sequencing used cultured CD8+ T cells from PBMCs, collected from culture after CMV antigen stimulation. CDR3 region: CAISAAGMNTEAFF. As DNA, the CDR3 is TGTGCCATCAGTGCCGCAGGGATGAACACTGAAGCTTTCTTT.